This T cell receptor beta chain emerged from a study of shared clonotypes between healthy human individuals. Method: immunoSEQ multiplex PCR; TCRdb's copy keeps in-frame clones and lacks some. The data show more than 2 million clones, over 85% seen once. CD45RO-negative, CCR7-positively selected cells formed the naive CD8 fraction, excluding terminally differentiated effector memory CD45RA+ cells. The CDR3 extends over 14 amino acids. Germline V gene lookup returns CDR1 SNHLY and CDR2 FYNNEI. The V end lost 6 bases, the J end lost 0 bases, and 12 bases lay between the germline ends. J is TRBJ2-7 and V is TRBV2; D is undetermined. The source of this sequence is a man younger than 35 in good health. The sample was naive CD8+ T cells sorted from blood. The CDR3 reads CASRVGQLSYEQYF. DNA of the CDR3: TGTGCCAGCAGGGTAGGGCAGCTCTCCTACGAGCAGTACTTC.